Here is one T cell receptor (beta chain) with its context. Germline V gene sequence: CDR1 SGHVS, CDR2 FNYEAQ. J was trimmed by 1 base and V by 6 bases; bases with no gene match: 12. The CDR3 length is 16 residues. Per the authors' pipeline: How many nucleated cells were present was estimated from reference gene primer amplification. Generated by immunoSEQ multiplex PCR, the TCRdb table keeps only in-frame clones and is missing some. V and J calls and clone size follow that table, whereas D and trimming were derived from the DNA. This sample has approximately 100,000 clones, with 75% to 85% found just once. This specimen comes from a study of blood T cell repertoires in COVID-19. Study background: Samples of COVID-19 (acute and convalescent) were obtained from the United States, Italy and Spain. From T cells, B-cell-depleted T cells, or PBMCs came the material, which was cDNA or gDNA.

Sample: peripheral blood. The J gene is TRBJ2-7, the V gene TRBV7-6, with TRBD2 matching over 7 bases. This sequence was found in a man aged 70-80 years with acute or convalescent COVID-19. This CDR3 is CASSRWGDYQSYEQYF. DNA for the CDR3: TGTGCCAGCAGTCGTTGGGGGGACTATCAATCCTACGAGCAGTACTTC.